This T cell receptor (beta chain) stems from a study of blood T cell repertoires in COVID-19. Study at large: Some COVID-19 samples were acute and others convalescent; all came from the United States, Italy and Spain. T cells, B-cell-depleted T cells, or PBMCs supplied cDNA or gDNA.

The authors' processing: Amplified reference gene primers provided the basis for estimating nucleated cell counts. Using immunoSEQ multiplex PCR, the repertoire was profiled, and TCRdb retains in-frame clones only, with some absent. V and J calls and clone size are as listed in that table; D and trimming were resolved from the DNA. The data contain approximately 25,000 clones, about 76% of them seen just once; the ten biggest clones take up about 15%. Sequencing was carried out using peripheral blood. The clonotype originates from an elderly man with active or convalescent COVID-19.

CDR3 sequence (DNA): TGTGCCATCACCAGGGGAGGGGCCTACGAGCAGTACTTC. Its translation is CAITRGGAYEQYF. This rearrangement joins TRBV10-3 to TRBJ2-7, with D maybe TRBD2 (7 bases). The CDR3 spans 13 residues. Germline lookup yields CDR1 ENHRY and CDR2 SYGVKD. V lost 7 bases and J lost 2, with 12 bases in between.